A single T cell receptor beta chain is shown here with its context. Authors' methods: Estimates of nucleated cell counts were drawn from the amplification of reference gene primers. Sequencing was performed with immunoSEQ multiplex PCR; in TCRdb, only in-frame clones are kept and a portion is missing. D and trimming were read from the DNA, whereas the V and J calls and clone size are those reported in that table. The profile covers more than 60,000 clones, with about 88% appearing a single time and 4.5% to 5% taken by the ten largest. These data are taken from a study of blood T cell repertoires in COVID-19. Whole-study context: Nucleic acid was either cDNA or gDNA, and it came from T cells, B-cell-depleted T cells, or PBMCs.

This CDR3 is 16 amino acids long. J lost 2 bases, V lost 4 bases, and 6 bases had no gene match. Per the germline V gene, CDR1 is MGHRA and CDR2 is YSYEKL. The chain links TRBV4-1 to TRBJ2-5; 11 bases are shared with TRBD2. The source is a woman aged 45-60 years with active COVID-19. The source material was peripheral blood. In nucleotides, the CDR3 is TGCGCCAGCAGCCCTCGACTAGCGGGATTACAAGAGACCCAGTACTTC. Amino acid sequence: CASSPRLAGLQETQYF.